This entry is about one T cell receptor (beta chain). Its antigen is as yet unknown. Sequencing was performed with immunoSEQ multiplex PCR; in TCRdb, only in-frame clones are kept and a portion is missing. Of under 1,900,000 clones in the sample, about 98.5% were seen once. The data belong to a study of shared clonotypes between healthy human individuals. Whole-study results and caveats: Relative to clonotypes present in all four donors, those not shared had lower generation probabilities.

In germline, CDR1 is SGHTS, CDR2 YDEGEE. Trimming pared 3 bases from V and 5 bases from J, leaving 19 bases between. This CDR3 comprises 16 residues. The sequence came from a man aged 25 to 40 in good health. This rearrangement joins TRBV5-8 to TRBJ2-3; D possibly corresponds to TRBD1 (7 bases). Sequencing used naive CD4+ T cells sorted from blood. Described subset: CD45RA+ positively selected. The CDR3 DNA is TGTGCCAGCAGCTGGGGCAGGGGGGAGTGGAAAGATACGCAGTATTTT. Its translation: CASSWGRGEWKDTQYF.